This TCR beta chain is from a study of response to subunit inactivated influenza vaccine. Whole-study findings and limits: The authors suggested that few new T cells are recruited per seasonal influenza vaccination.

Deletions cut 6 bases from V and 4 bases from J, with 12 bases between. CDR3 size: 13 residues. Germline V lookup: CDR1 MDHEN, CDR2 SYDVKM. On this clonotype: Its cognate antigen is unknown.

TCRdb redid the calling of the RT-PCR reads with MiXCR, one entry per CDR3 protein. Of hundreds of thousands of distinct CDR3 sequences detected, around 15% appear once; the ten largest clones hold 7.5% to 8%. This clonotype originated in a man in his forties or fifties who received an inactivated influenza vaccine. The chain employs TRBV28 and TRBJ1-2, with no clear D. The source was PBMCs from blood, collected approximately 15 days before vaccination. CDR3 DNA sequence: TGTGCCAGCAGAGACTCGAGCCTCTATGGCTACACCTTC. Protein product: CASRDSSLYGYTF.